Following are 23 T cell receptor beta chains from one sample sequenced in a study of T cell responses to AZD1222 COVID-19 vaccine. Assay: immunoSEQ multiplex PCR; the TCRdb copy retains only in-frame clones and omits some. The repertoire holds approximately 84,000 clones, with 89% as singletons. This specimen was peripheral blood, taken on day 0 of AZD1222 vaccination. The origin of the receptors is an adult in good health.

This clone was detected only a few times. The rearrangement joins TRBV10-3 to TRBJ1-1, with D unresolved. The CDR3 is made up of 14 amino acids. Deletions cut 2 bases from V and 1 base from J, with 8 bases between. CDR1 is ENHRY, CDR2 SYGVKD, per germline. The DNA of the CDR3 is TGTGCCATCAGTGAGACAACAGAGAACACTGAAGCTTTCTTT. This translates into CAISETTENTEAFF.

This chain connects TRBV7-3 to TRBJ1-1; 8 nucleotides align to TRBD1. The CDR3 loop spans 14 amino acids. Per the germline V gene, CDR1 is SGHTA and CDR2 is FQGTGA. With 5 bases clipped from V and 5 bases from J, the junction kept 7 bases outside the gene matches. Here the CDR3 reads CASSQTGVETEAFF. In DNA form, the CDR3 reads TGTGCCAGCAGCCAGACAGGGGTTGAGACTGAAGCTTTCTTT.

The V call is TRBV7-2, the J call TRBJ2-7; 8 positions agree with TRBD1. Unmatched junction bases numbered 7, after V lost 1 base and J lost 5 bases. The CDR3 runs 15 residues. Germline CDR1 SGHTA, CDR2 FQGNSA. The CDR3 sequence is CASSLVRDRIHEQYF. The CDR3 DNA is TGTGCCAGCAGCTTAGTTCGGGACAGGATCCACGAGCAGTACTTC.

This clone was found once. The CDR3 sequence: CASSLRAGAIPSSYTQYF. DNA for the CDR3: TGTGCCAGCAGCTTAAGGGCGGGGGCCATTCCTTCATCATATACGCAGTATTTT. The chain joins TRBV5-6 to TRBJ2-3, with D possibly matching TRBD2 (7 bases). V lost 2 bases and J 7 bases, leaving 26 bases between the germline ends. The CDR3 runs to 18 residues. The germline CDR1 and CDR2 sequences are SGHDT and YYEEEE.

V usage is TRBV27 and J usage is TRBJ2-5; D is possibly TRBD2 (6 bases). Germline loops: CDR1 MNHEY, CDR2 SMNVEV (reference sequence). The CDR3 covers 17 residues. Deletions cut 6 bases from V and 5 bases from J, with 25 bases between. CDR3 sequence: CASSPGGRLSGLETQYF. The CDR3 bases are TGTGCCAGCAGCCCCGGGGGTCGGCTCTCGGGCTTGGAGACCCAGTACTTC.

J is TRBJ1-2 and V is TRBV6-5; D is unclear. The CDR3 sequence is 12 residues long. Between the trimmed V and J ends, which lost 5 bases and 10 bases, there was a span of 14 bases. The V gene's germline CDR1 is MNHEY and CDR2 SVGAGI. For the CDR3, the DNA is TGTGCCAGCAGTCACCCATGGGAGGACTACACCTTC. Its translation: CASSHPWEDYTF.

The rearrangement joins TRBV7-9 to TRBJ1-1, with no clear D. The V end was cut by 1 base, the J end by 4 bases, with 10 bases between. The CDR3 has 14 amino acids. Germline lookup yields CDR1 SEHNR and CDR2 FQNEAQ (reference sequence). This chain's CDR3 is CASSLDRGSTEAFF. Here the CDR3 DNA reads TGTGCCAGCAGCTTAGATCGGGGTAGCACTGAAGCTTTCTTT.

This sequence joins TRBV6-6 and TRBJ1-5; 7 bases align to TRBD1. Germline V gene data show CDR1 as MNHNY and CDR2 as SVGAGI (reference sequence). This CDR3 is built from 14 residues. V lost 0 bases, J lost 4 bases, and 0 bases stayed unmatched. CDR3 sequence (DNA): TGTGCCAGCAGTTACTCACAGGGGAATCAGCCCCAGCATTTT. Translation: CASSYSQGNQPQHF.

About this clone itself: An end of the junction differs from the germline gene, which may be a read error. Distinct nucleotide sequences in the sample also encode this CDR3. The chain is built from TRBV6-5 and TRBJ1-2, with D maybe TRBD1 (5 bases). The length of the CDR3 is 15 residues. Per the germline V gene, CDR1 is MNHEY and CDR2 is SVGAGI. CDR3 bases: TGCGCCAGCAGTTACTCGAGGGGTGTTAGCTATGGCTACACCTTC. Translation gives CASSYSRGVSYGYTF.

This chain links TRBV29-1 with TRBJ2-1, with TRBD2 identical over 7 bases. The junction had 12 bases not matched to a gene; V was cut back by 0 bases and J by 7 bases. Germline CDR1 and CDR2: SQVTM and ANQGSEA. This CDR3 region has 16 residues. CDR3 in DNA: TGCAGCGTTGAAGATCGTAAGCGGGGATTTACAAATGAGCAGTTCTTC. This gives the protein CSVEDRKRGFTNEQFF.

DNA for the CDR3: TGTGCCAGCAGCTTAGATCGCTTCTCCTACGAGCAGTACTTC. It is translated as CASSLDRFSYEQYF. The chain has TRBV11-2 and TRBJ2-7; D unresolved. The germline CDR1 and CDR2 sequences are SGHAT and FQNNGV. The CDR3 is made up of 14 amino acids. Trimming removed 0 bases at V and 0 bases at J, with 6 bases between.

The rearrangement joins TRBV6-6 to TRBJ2-5; no definite D call. Trimming stripped 0 bases from V and 1 base from J, with 9 bases between. The CDR3 is made up of 15 amino acids. CDR1 MNHNY and CDR2 SVGAGI come from the germline V gene (reference sequence). The CDR3 DNA is TGTGCCAGCAGTTACTCGAGCCAGCCCCAAGAGACCCAGTACTTC. It specifies CASSYSSQPQETQYF.

V and J are TRBV28 and TRBJ2-5; D possibly uses TRBD1 or TRBD2 (6 bases each). Looked up from germline, CDR1 is MDHEN and CDR2 is SYDVKM. CDR3 length equals 17 residues. V lost 6 bases and J 5 bases, leaving 25 bases between the germline ends. The CDR3, as DNA: TGTGCCAGCAGAACCCGATCCTTCAGGGGCCGGGGGGAGACCCAGTACTTC. Its translation: CASRTRSFRGRGETQYF.

Of note for this clone: The DNA is left out, because the CDR3 cannot be placed on it with certainty; the CDR3 is given as TCRdb lists it. V usage is TRBV12-2 and J usage is TRBJ2-3; no check of the table's D call, TRBD2, against the DNA was made. TRBV12-2 is termed a pseudogene. The CDR3 sequence runs 16 residues, both termini included. CDR3 sequence: CASLKFGSGATDTQYF.

This chain uses TRBV20-1 with TRBJ2-7; no clear D gene. V shed 0 bases and J shed 9 bases, with 9 bases lying between them. CDR1 is DFQATT, CDR2 SNEGSKA, per germline (reference sequence). The CDR3 contains 11 residues. The CDR3 here is CSAREFDAQYF. The CDR3 DNA follows: TGCAGTGCTAGAGAGTTCGATGCGCAGTACTTC.

The chain combines TRBV10-3 with TRBJ2-7; 13 bases match TRBD2. Trimming cost V 3 bases and J 4 bases; bases outside gene matches: 3. Germline-derived CDR1 and CDR2 are ENHRY and SYGVKD. The CDR3 extends over 15 amino acids. In DNA, the CDR3 is TGTGCCATCAGTGACGGACTAGCGGGAGCTTACGAGCAGTACTTC. As protein: CAISDGLAGAYEQYF.

This chain links TRBV11-2 with TRBJ2-7; 10 bases fit TRBD2. J lost 3 bases, V lost 5 bases, and 7 bases had no gene match. Per the germline V gene, CDR1 is SGHAT and CDR2 is FQNNGV. CDR3 length equals 15 residues. The CDR3 spells CASSRGLAANYEQYF. The CDR3 coding sequence is TGTGCCAGCAGCCGAGGACTAGCGGCCAACTACGAGCAGTACTTC.

This clone has just one count. The rearrangement links TRBV7-2 to TRBJ2-1, with 9 bases fitting TRBD2. With 3 bases clipped from V and 7 bases from J, the junction kept 10 bases outside the gene matches. The CDR3 extends over 16 amino acids. Per germline, CDR1 SGHTA and CDR2 FQGNSA. As DNA, the CDR3 is TGTGCCAGCAGCTTCGGGCGGGGGGGCCTTATAAATGAGCAGTTCTTC. This translates into CASSFGRGGLINEQFF.

CDR3 amino acids: CASSPAPHQPQHF. CDR3 DNA sequence: TGTGCCAGCAGCCCGGCCCCCCATCAGCCCCAGCATTTT. The chain links TRBV3-1 (or the pseudogene TRBV3-2) to TRBJ1-5; D unclear. Trimming pared 4 bases from V and 5 bases from J, leaving 9 bases between. CDR1 is LGHDT and CDR2 is YNNKEL in the germline V gene (reference sequence). The CDR3 totals 13 residues.

This chain joins TRBV6-2 or TRBV6-3 and TRBJ2-3, with D perhaps given as TRBD1 or TRBD2 (6 bases each). Per germline, CDR1 MNHEY and CDR2 SVGEGT. Trimming left V 2 bases short and J 6 bases short, with 12 bases between. The CDR3 spans 14 residues. CDR3: CASSYGGGADTQYF. The CDR3 DNA follows: TGTGCCAGCAGTTACGGAGGGGGTGCGGATACGCAGTATTTT.

The V gene is TRBV11-3, the J gene TRBJ2-7; D may be TRBD1 (6 bases). The V end lost 2 bases, the J end lost 5 bases, and 13 bases lay between the germline ends. Germline loops: CDR1 SGHNT, CDR2 YENEEA. The length of the CDR3 is 14 residues. CDR3 DNA: TGTGCCAGCAGCTTAACCAGGGGTACGAACGAGCAGTACTTC. It specifies CASSLTRGTNEQYF.

The chain combines TRBV30 with TRBJ1-6; 10 bases line up with TRBD1. This CDR3 is 15 amino acids long. From germline, CDR1 is GTSNPN and CDR2 SVGIG (reference sequence). With 2 bases clipped from V and 5 bases from J, the junction kept 3 bases outside the gene matches. CDR3 in amino acids: CAWSRQGADNSPLHF. The CDR3, as DNA: TGTGCCTGGAGTCGACAGGGGGCGGATAATTCACCCCTCCACTTT.

This rearrangement joins TRBV5-4 to TRBJ2-7, with 9 bases identical to TRBD2. CDR3 length equals 17 residues. Trimming removed 5 bases from V and 3 bases from J; junction bases left unmatched: 15. Germline V gene lookup returns CDR1 SGHNT and CDR2 YYREEE (reference sequence). The CDR3 region is CASSPGLAEPGVYEQYF. DNA for the CDR3: TGTGCCAGCAGTCCGGGACTAGCAGAACCTGGGGTCTACGAGCAGTACTTC.